Listed here is a single T cell receptor (beta chain). Its antigen is unknown. Germline CDR1 SGHRS, CDR2 YFSETQ. Between the trimmed V and J ends, which lost 4 bases and 2 bases, there was a span of 21 bases. This CDR3 has 17 residues. These data are taken from a study of T-cell memory formation after mild COVID-19. Study-level findings and limits: Cross-reactive memory seemingly joined, as some responding clones were found in pre-infection memory. Mostly located in CM and EM were contracting CD4+ clones, with contracting CD8+ clones located in EMRA.

TCRdb re-analysed the 5' RACE reads in MiXCR, keeping a single row per CDR3 protein. The sample includes roughly 500,000 distinct CDR3 sequences, about 20% of them seen just once. The chain has TRBV5-1 and TRBJ2-5, with TRBD2 as a possible D gene (6 bases). The clonotype was recovered from an adult woman who had mild COVID-19 (a few samples of this study predate the infection). Cell type and time point are not known. The sequenced sample was PBMCs or a T cell subset sorted from them (not recorded which). CDR3 residues: CASSDVASTSLQETQYF. As DNA, the CDR3 is TGCGCCAGCAGCGATGTCGCATCGACTAGTCTACAAGAGACCCAGTACTTC.